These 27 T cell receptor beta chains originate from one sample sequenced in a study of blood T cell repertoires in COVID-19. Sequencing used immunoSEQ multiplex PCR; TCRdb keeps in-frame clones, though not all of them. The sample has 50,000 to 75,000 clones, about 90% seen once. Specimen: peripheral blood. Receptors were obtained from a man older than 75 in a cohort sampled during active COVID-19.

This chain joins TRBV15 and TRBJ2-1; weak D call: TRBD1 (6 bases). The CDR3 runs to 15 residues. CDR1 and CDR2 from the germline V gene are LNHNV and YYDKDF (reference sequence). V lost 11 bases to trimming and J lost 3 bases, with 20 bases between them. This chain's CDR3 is CAAARTASRYNEQFF. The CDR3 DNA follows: TGTGCCGCGGCTAGGACAGCCTCGCGCTACAATGAGCAGTTCTTC.

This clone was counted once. As DNA, the CDR3 is TGTGCCATCAGTGATTTAAATCAGCCCCAGCATTTT. Translation: CAISDLNQPQHF. The chain employs TRBV10-3 and TRBJ1-5; D remains ambiguous. The V and J ends lost 3 bases and 4 bases respectively, with 4 bases between them. Germline CDR1 reads ENHRY; CDR2 reads SYGVKD. The CDR3 length is 12 residues.

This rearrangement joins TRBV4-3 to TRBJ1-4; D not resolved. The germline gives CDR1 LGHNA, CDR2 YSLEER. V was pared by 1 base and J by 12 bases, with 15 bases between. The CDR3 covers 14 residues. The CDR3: CASSQGRDQKELFF. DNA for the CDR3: TGCGCCAGCAGCCAAGGTCGAGATCAAAAAGAACTGTTTTTT.

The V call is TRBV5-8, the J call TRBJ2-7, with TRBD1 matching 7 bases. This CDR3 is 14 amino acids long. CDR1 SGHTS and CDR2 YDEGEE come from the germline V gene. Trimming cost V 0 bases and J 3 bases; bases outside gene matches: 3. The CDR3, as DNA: TGTGCCAGCAGCTTGGCCGGGACAGACTACGAGCAGTACTTC. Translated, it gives CASSLAGTDYEQYF.

In DNA form, the CDR3 reads TGTGCCAGTAGTATGGTCAATATAGGGCAGGGGTTGAATGAGCAGTTCTTC. It yields the protein CASSMVNIGQGLNEQFF. The chain carries TRBV19 and TRBJ2-1; D may be TRBD1 (6 bases). The CDR3 has 17 residues. CDR1 and CDR2 (germline): LNHDA, SQIVND (reference sequence). Trimming took 3 bases from V and 7 from J, leaving 22 bases between them. The variable domain in full, completed from reference TRBV19 and TRBJ2-1, reads DGGITQSPKYLFRKEGQNVTLSCEQNLNHDAMYWYRQDPGQGLRLIYYSQIVNDFQKGDIAEGYSVSREKKESFPLTVTSAQKNPTAFYLCASSMVNIGQGLNEQFFGPGTRLTVL.

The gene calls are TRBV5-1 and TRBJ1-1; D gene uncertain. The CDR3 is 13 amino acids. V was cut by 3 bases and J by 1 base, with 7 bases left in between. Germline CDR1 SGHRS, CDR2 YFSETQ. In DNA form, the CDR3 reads TGCGCCAGCAGCTCACAGACGAACACTGAAGCTTTCTTT. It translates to CASSSQTNTEAFF.

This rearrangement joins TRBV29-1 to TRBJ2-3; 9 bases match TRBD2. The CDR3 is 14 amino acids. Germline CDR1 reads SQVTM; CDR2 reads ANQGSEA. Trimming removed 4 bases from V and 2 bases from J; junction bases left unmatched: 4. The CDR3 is CSVGGTSITDTQYF. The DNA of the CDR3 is TGCAGCGTTGGTGGGACTAGCATCACAGATACGCAGTATTTT.

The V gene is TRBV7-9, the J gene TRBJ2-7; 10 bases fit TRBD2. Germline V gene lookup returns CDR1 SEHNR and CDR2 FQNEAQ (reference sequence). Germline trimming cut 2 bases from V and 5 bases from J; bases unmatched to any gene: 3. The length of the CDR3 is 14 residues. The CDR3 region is CASSLSGRGDEQYF. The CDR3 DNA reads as TGTGCCAGCAGCTTAAGCGGGAGGGGTGACGAGCAGTACTTC.

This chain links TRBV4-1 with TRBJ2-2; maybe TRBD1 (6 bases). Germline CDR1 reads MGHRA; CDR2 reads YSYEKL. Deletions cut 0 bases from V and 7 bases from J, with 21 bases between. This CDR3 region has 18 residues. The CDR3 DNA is TGCGCCAGCAGCCAAGAAGATTGGGCAGGGGAGAATTTCGGGGAGCTGTTTTTT. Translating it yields CASSQEDWAGENFGELFF.

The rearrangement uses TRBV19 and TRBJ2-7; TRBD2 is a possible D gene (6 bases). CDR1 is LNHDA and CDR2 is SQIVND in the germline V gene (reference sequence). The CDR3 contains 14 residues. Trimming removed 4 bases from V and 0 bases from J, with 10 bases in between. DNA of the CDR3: TGTGCCAGTAGTAGGGACTTCAGCTCCTACGAGCAGTACTTC. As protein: CASSRDFSSYEQYF.

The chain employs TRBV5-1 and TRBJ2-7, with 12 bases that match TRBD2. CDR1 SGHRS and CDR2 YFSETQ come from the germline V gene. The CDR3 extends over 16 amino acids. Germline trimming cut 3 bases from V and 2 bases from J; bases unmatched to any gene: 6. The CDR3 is CASSSGASGGAYEQYF. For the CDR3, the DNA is TGCGCCAGCAGCTCGGGGGCTAGCGGGGGGGCCTACGAGCAGTACTTC.

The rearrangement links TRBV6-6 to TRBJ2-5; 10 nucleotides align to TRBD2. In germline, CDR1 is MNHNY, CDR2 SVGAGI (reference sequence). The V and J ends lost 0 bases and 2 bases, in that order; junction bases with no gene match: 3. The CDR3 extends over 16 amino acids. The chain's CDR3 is CASSYSASGSQETQYF. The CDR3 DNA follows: TGTGCCAGCAGTTACTCGGCTAGCGGGAGTCAAGAGACCCAGTACTTC.

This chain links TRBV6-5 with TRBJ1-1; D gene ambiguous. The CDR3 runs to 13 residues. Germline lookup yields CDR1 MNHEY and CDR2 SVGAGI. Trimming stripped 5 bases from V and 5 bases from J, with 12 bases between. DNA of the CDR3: TGTGCCAGCAGTCTTACCCCGAGGACTGAAGCTTTCTTT. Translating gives CASSLTPRTEAFF.

CDR3: CASTSEAGVGEQYF. CDR3 DNA sequence: TGTGCCAGCACCTCCGAGGCAGGGGTTGGCGAGCAGTACTTC. The chain couples TRBV6-4 to TRBJ2-7; maybe TRBD1 (6 bases). V was trimmed by 7 bases and J by 6 bases, leaving 19 bases between them. The CDR3 consists of 14 residues. Germline CDR1 and CDR2: MRHNA and SNTAGT.

CDR3 nucleotide sequence: TGTGCCAGCAGCTTGACTAGAGGGAGGGCCCAGTACTTC. It translates to CASSLTRGRAQYF. The chain links TRBV5-8 to TRBJ2-5, with 7 bases fitting TRBD2. V dropped 1 base and J dropped 9; count of bases not matched to a gene: 6. The CDR3 is made up of 13 amino acids. The V gene's germline CDR1 is SGHTS and CDR2 YDEGEE.

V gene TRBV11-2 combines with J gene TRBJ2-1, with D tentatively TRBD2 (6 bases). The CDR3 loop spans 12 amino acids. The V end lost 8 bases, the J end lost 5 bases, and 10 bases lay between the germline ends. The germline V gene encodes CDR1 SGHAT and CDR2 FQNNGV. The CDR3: CASELANNEQFF. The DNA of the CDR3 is TGTGCCAGCGAACTAGCCAACAATGAGCAGTTCTTC.

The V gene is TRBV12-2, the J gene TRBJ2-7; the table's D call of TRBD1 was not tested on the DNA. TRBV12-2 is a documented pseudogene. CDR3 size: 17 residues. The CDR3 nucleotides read TGTGCAAGTCGCTTATTCGAACCGACAGGGAGCTCCTACGAGCAGTACTTC. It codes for CASRLFEPTGSSYEQYF.

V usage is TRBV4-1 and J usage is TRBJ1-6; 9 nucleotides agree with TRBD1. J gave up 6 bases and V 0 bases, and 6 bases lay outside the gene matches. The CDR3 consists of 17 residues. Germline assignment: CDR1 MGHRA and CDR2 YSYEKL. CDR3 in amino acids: CASSQDRGTGINSPLHF. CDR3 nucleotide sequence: TGCGCCAGCAGCCAAGATCGGGGGACAGGGATTAATTCACCCCTCCACTTT.

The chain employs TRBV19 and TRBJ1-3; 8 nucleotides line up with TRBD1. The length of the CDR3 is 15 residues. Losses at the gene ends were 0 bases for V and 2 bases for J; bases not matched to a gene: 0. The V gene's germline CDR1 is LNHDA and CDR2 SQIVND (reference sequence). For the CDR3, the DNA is TGTGCCAGTAGTATAGAGGACAGGGCTGGAAACACCATATATTTT. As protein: CASSIEDRAGNTIYF.

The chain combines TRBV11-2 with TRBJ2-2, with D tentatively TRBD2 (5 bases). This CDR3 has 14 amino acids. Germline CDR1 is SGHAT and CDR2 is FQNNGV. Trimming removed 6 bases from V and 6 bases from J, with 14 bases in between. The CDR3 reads CASRYVGAAGELFF. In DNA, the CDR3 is TGTGCCAGCAGATACGTGGGAGCCGCCGGGGAGCTGTTTTTT.

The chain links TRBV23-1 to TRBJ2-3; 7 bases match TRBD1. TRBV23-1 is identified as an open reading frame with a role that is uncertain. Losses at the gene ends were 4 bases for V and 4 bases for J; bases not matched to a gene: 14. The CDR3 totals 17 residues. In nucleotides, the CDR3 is TGCGCCAGCAGTCCCTCCCCGACAGGGAAAGGAGCAGATACGCAGTATTTT. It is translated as CASSPSPTGKGADTQYF.

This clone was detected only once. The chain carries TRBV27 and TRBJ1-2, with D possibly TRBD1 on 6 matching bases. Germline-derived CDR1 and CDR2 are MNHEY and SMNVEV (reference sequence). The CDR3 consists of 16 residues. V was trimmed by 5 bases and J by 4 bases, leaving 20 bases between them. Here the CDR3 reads CASSLSGGAHRYGYTF. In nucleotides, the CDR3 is TGTGCCAGCAGTCTCAGCGGGGGGGCTCACCGCTATGGCTACACCTTC.

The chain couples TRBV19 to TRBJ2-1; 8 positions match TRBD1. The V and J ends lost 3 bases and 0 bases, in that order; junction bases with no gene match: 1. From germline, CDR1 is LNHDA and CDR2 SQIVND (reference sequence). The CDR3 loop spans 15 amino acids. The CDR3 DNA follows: TGTGCCAGTAGTATCACAGGGGGCTCCTACAATGAGCAGTTCTTC. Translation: CASSITGGSYNEQFF.

The DNA of the CDR3 is TGTGCCAGCAGCTGGTCGACGGGTCCCCATGGTTCCGGGGAGCTGTTTTTT. Protein: CASSWSTGPHGSGELFF. The chain combines TRBV5-8 with TRBJ2-2; D not certain. The V and J ends lost 3 bases and 6 bases respectively, with 21 bases between them. From germline, CDR1 is SGHTS and CDR2 YDEGEE. The CDR3 sequence is 17 residues long.

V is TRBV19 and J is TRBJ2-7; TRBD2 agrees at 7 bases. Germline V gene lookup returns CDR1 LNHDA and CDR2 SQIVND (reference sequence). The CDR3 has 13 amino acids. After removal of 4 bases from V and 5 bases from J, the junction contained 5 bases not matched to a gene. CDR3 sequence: CASSNSGINEQYF. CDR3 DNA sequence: TGTGCCAGTAGTAACAGCGGGATCAACGAGCAGTACTTC.

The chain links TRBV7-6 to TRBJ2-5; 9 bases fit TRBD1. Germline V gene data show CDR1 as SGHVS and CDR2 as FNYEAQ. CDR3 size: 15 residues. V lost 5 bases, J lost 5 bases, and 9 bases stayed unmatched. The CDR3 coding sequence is TGTGCCAGCAGCATGGGACAGGGATTGACGGAGACCCAGTACTTC. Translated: CASSMGQGLTETQYF.

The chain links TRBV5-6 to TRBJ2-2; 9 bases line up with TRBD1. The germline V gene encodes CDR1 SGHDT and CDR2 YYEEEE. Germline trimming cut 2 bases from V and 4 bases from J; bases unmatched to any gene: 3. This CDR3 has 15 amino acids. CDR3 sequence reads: CASSLQGARTGELFF. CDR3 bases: TGTGCCAGCAGCTTACAGGGGGCGCGCACCGGGGAGCTGTTTTTT.